This is a list of T cell receptor beta chains from one sample in a study of T cells in Graves' hyperthyroidism and ophthalmopathy. TCRdb ran MiXCR on the multiplex PCR reads and lists one entry per CDR3 protein. The sample has about 530,000 distinct CDR3 sequences, approximately 17% seen once. Sequences were obtained from blood. The receptors derive from a woman between 18 and 30 years old with Graves' ophthalmopathy. Each CDR3 is given with its conserved first and last residue. Each record gives: V gene, D gene, clone size, J gene, CDR3 protein, CDR3 DNA. The D gene is left open where the match is weak. The size of a clone is reported for some rows only, either as once, few or many, or as a class for expanded clones.

v_gene: TRBV7-9
d_gene: TRBD2
abundance: few
j_gene: TRBJ2-2
CDR3aa: CASRPLLAENTGELFF
CDR3nt: TGTGCCAGCAGACCCTTACTAGCGGAGAACACCGGGGAGCTGTTTTTT

v_gene: TRBV20-1
d_gene: NA
abundance: few
j_gene: TRBJ1-5
CDR3aa: CSAPDGYNQPQHF
CDR3nt: TGCAGTGCCCCGGATGGCTACAATCAGCCCCAGCATTTT

v_gene: TRBV5-1
d_gene: TRBD2
abundance: many
j_gene: TRBJ2-5
CDR3aa: CASSLGTSGQETQYF
CDR3nt: TGTGCCAGCAGCTTAGGTACTAGCGGACAAGAGACCCAGTACTTC

v_gene: TRBV4-1
d_gene: TRBD2
abundance: NA
j_gene: TRBJ2-1
CDR3aa: CASSQGLAGFHEQFF
CDR3nt: TGCGCCAGCAGCCAAGGTCTAGCGGGTTTCCACGAGCAGTTCTTC

v_gene: TRBV20-1
d_gene: TRBD2
abundance: many
j_gene: TRBJ2-3
CDR3aa: CSARGAGVRVDTQYF
CDR3nt: TGCAGTGCTAGAGGGGCGGGGGTAAGGGTAGATACGCAGTATTTT

v_gene: TRBV5-1
d_gene: NA
abundance: many
j_gene: TRBJ1-6
CDR3aa: CASSLNPLHF
CDR3nt: TGCGCCAGCAGCTTGAACCCCCTCCACTTT

v_gene: TRBV27
d_gene: TRBD1
abundance: many
j_gene: TRBJ2-7
CDR3aa: CASSPLPRDSFTYEQYF
CDR3nt: TGTGCCAGCAGTCCCCTCCCCCGGGACAGCTTCACCTACGAGCAGTACTTC

v_gene: TRBV10-2
d_gene: NA
abundance: once
j_gene: TRBJ2-3
CDR3aa: CASSEATGLAPTDTQYF
CDR3nt: TGCGCCAGCAGTGAGGCCACAGGGTTAGCCCCTACAGATACGCAGTATTTT

v_gene: TRBV29-1
d_gene: TRBD1
abundance: many
j_gene: TRBJ2-7
CDR3aa: CSVEDDRGPAYEQYF
CDR3nt: TGCAGCGTTGAAGATGACAGGGGGCCAGCCTACGAGCAGTACTTC

v_gene: TRBV7-2
d_gene: NA
abundance: many
j_gene: TRBJ2-1
CDR3aa: CASSLALRNEQFF
CDR3nt: TGTGCCAGCAGCTTAGCTTTACGGAATGAGCAGTTCTTC

v_gene: TRBV5-6
d_gene: TRBD1
abundance: NA
j_gene: TRBJ1-1
CDR3aa: CASSRRGPGTEAFF
CDR3nt: TGTGCCAGCAGTCGCAGGGGGCCGGGCACTGAAGCTTTCTTT

v_gene: TRBV12-3/TRBV12-4
d_gene: TRBD1
abundance: many
j_gene: TRBJ1-2
CDR3aa: CASRRGGGDGYTF
CDR3nt: TGTGCCAGCCGACGGGGAGGGGGCGATGGCTACACCTTC

v_gene: TRBV28
d_gene: TRBD2
abundance: many
j_gene: TRBJ2-3
CDR3aa: CASSLLMRLAGLTDTQYF
CDR3nt: TGTGCCAGCAGTTTATTGATGCGTCTAGCGGGACTTACAGATACGCAGTATTTT

v_gene: TRBV27
d_gene: NA
abundance: many
j_gene: TRBJ2-5
CDR3aa: CASSSGTLQKETQYF
CDR3nt: TGTGCCAGCAGTTCGGGGACCCTACAAAAGGAGACCCAGTACTTC

v_gene: TRBV4-1
d_gene: NA
abundance: NA
j_gene: TRBJ1-1
CDR3aa: CASSQEASNTEAFF
CDR3nt: TGCGCCAGCAGCCAAGAGGCCTCGAACACTGAAGCTTTCTTT

v_gene: TRBV7-2
d_gene: NA
abundance: many
j_gene: TRBJ2-7
CDR3aa: CASSLAQGEQYF
CDR3nt: TGTGCCAGCAGCTTAGCCCAGGGCGAGCAGTACTTC

v_gene: TRBV19
d_gene: NA
abundance: few
j_gene: TRBJ1-1
CDR3aa: CASSIRRDLMNTEAFF
CDR3nt: TGTGCCAGTAGTATACGCAGGGACCTCATGAACACTGAAGCTTTCTTT